This is a list of T cell receptor beta chains from one sample in a study of memory B cells and T cells in multiple sclerosis. Method: immunoSEQ multiplex PCR; TCRdb's copy keeps in-frame clones and lacks some. This table lists some 70 clones. These TCRs are of unknown antigen specificity. The sequencing sample was made of PBMCs from blood kept in culture. The receptors originated from a human donor with multiple sclerosis. The CDR3 runs from the conserved cysteine through the conserved F or W. A D gene is named only where the DNA matches it firmly. Expanded clones get a size class; other rows say once, few or many, or leave the size out.

.	TRBV18	TRBD2	TRBJ2-3	CASSTTARGGDTQYF	TGTGCCAGCTCGACGACTGCGCGGGGGGGGGATACGCAGTATTTT
once	TRBV27	.	TRBJ1-5	CASSLWGVSNQPQHF	TGTGCCAGCAGTTTATGGGGGGTGAGCAATCAGCCCCAGCATTTT
once	TRBV28	.	TRBJ2-5	CASSSRAKETQYF	TGTGCCAGCAGTTCGCGGGCAAAAGAGACCCAGTACTTC
.	TRBV10-1	.	TRBJ2-6	CASSNLIAQSRANVLTF	TGCGCCAGCAGTAATCTCATCGCACAAAGTCGGGCCAACGTCCTGACTTTC
.	TRBV5-2	.	TRBJ2-6	CASKSEWSTQSRANVLTF	TGTGCCAGCAAAAGCGAATGGAGTACACAAAGTCGGGCCAACGTCCTGACTTTC
.	TRBV29-1	.	TRBJ2-5	CSASGGGQETQYF	TGCAGCGCCTCTGGGGGAGGTCAAGAGACCCAGTACTTC
.	TRBV30	.	TRBJ2-7	CAWSRGSSYEQYF	TGTGCCTGGAGTCGGGGGTCCTCCTACGAGCAGTACTTC
.	TRBV2	.	TRBJ2-6	CASKFYGEGANVLTF	TGTGCCAGCAAGTTTTACGGGGAGGGGGCCAACGTCCTGACTTTC
once	TRBV5-5	.	TRBJ2-6	CASHRVLAQSRANVLTF	TGTGCCAGCCACCGTGTTCTCGCACAAAGTCGGGCCAACGTCCTGACTTTC
once	TRBV11-1	.	TRBJ2-1	CASSYSTIISYNEQFF	TGTGCCAGCAGTTACAGTACCATAATCTCCTACAATGAGCAGTTCTTC
.	TRBV29-1	.	TRBJ2-5	CSASGGGQGTQYF	TGCAGCGCCTCTGGGGGAGGTCAAGGGACCCAGTACTTC
once	TRBV1	.	TRBJ2-6	CTSSQGSLCTNRANVLTF	TGCACCAGCAGCCAAGGGAGTTTGTGCACAAATCGGGCCAACGTCCTGACTTTC
.	TRBV27	.	TRBJ2-2	CASSPGQNTGELFF	TGTGCCAGCAGTCCGGGACAAAACACCGGGGAGCTGTTTTTT
once	TRBV19	.	TRBJ1-2	CASSFKMTNRKIYGYTF	TGTGCCAGTAGTTTCAAAATGACAAATCGAAAGATCTATGGCTACACCTTC
.	TRBV21-1	.	TRBJ2-7	CASSNGLAGGALYEQYF	TGTGCCAGCAGCAATGGACTAGCGGGAGGGGCCCTCTACGAGCAGTACTTC
once	TRBV9	.	TRBJ2-7	CASSVGPGGRTSAYEQYF	TGTGCCAGCAGCGTAGGACCGGGGGGCCGCACCAGCGCCTACGAGCAGTACTTC
.	TRBV19	.	TRBJ2-3	CASSRTARRADTQYF	TGTGCCAGTAGTAGGACGGCGAGGAGGGCAGATACGCAGTATTTT
.	TRBV21-1	.	TRBJ2-3	CASRVIIATVMQDTQYF	TGTGCCAGCAGAGTAATCATTGCTACAGTCATGCAAGATACGCAGTATTTT
.	TRBV28	TRBD2	TRBJ2-7	CASSFRGSGYEQYF	TGTGCCAGCAGTTTTCGCGGGAGCGGCTACGAGCAGTACTTC